This is a list of T cell receptor beta chains from one sample in a study of control samples from healthy donors and cancer patients. Produced via immunoSEQ multiplex PCR; TCRdb's table is partial and in-frame only. The sample consists of some 100,000 clones, about 90% of them appearing once. The material sequenced was blood. All receptors come from a woman between 50 and 59 years old in good health. Each CDR3 is given without its conserved first and last residue.

J gene: TRBJ2-7; V gene: TRBV15; CDR3 protein: ATSRESEQY
J gene: TRBJ1-4; V gene: TRBV27; CDR3 protein: ASRHLNEKLF
J gene: TRBJ2-7; V gene: TRBV4-1; CDR3 protein: ASSYQQGYEQY
J gene: TRBJ1-6; V gene: TRBV5-1; CDR3 protein: ASSTSTGYNSPLH
J gene: TRBJ2-3; V gene: TRBV7-9; CDR3 protein: ASSPGLAGAIFTDTQY
J gene: TRBJ2-3; V gene: TRBV7-2; CDR3 protein: ASSINTDTQY
J gene: TRBJ1-1; V gene: TRBV18; CDR3 protein: ASPSANTEAF
J gene: TRBJ1-4; V gene: TRBV18; CDR3 protein: ASSPIVSTGVNEKLF
J gene: TRBJ1-3; V gene: TRBV19; CDR3 protein: ASSIVRREENSGNTIY
J gene: TRBJ2-2; V gene: TRBV14; CDR3 protein: ASSFTHTGELF
J gene: TRBJ1-2; V gene: TRBV18; CDR3 protein: ASSPLDRGSGYT
J gene: TRBJ2-5; V gene: TRBV19; CDR3 protein: ATSKTSGGEQETQY
J gene: TRBJ2-3; V gene: TRBV6-4; CDR3 protein: ASSDTGDTDTQY
J gene: TRBJ2-3; V gene: TRBV7-3; CDR3 protein: ASSLGSGGTDTQY
J gene: TRBJ1-5; V gene: TRBV11-2; CDR3 protein: ASSSQGAEPQH
J gene: TRBJ2-2; V gene: TRBV18; CDR3 protein: ASSPQWFRLGPSRTGELF
J gene: TRBJ1-5; V gene: TRBV10-3; CDR3 protein: AISGGLHQPQH
J gene: TRBJ1-1; V gene: TRBV30; CDR3 protein: AGKGVAGGSMNTEAF
J gene: TRBJ2-5; V gene: TRBV5-6; CDR3 protein: ASSRLAGGLSETQY
J gene: TRBJ1-2; V gene: TRBV7-2; CDR3 protein: ASSFRASPRAGYT
J gene: TRBJ1-1; V gene: TRBV27; CDR3 protein: ASRSGTGNTEAF
J gene: TRBJ2-3; V gene: TRBV11-2; CDR3 protein: ASSSRGRAGSTQY
J gene: TRBJ1-2; V gene: TRBV6-6; CDR3 protein: ASSYSQTGIYGYT
J gene: TRBJ2-1; V gene: TRBV5-1; CDR3 protein: ASSLVGYNEQF
J gene: TRBJ1-2; V gene: TRBV21-1; CDR3 protein: ARDQEEKVGRYT
J gene: TRBJ2-1; V gene: TRBV27; CDR3 protein: ASTLVRGAVNEQF
J gene: TRBJ2-5; V gene: TRBV5-1; CDR3 protein: ASTYAGAGETQY
J gene: TRBJ1-1; V gene: TRBV5-1; CDR3 protein: ASSSGRGNTEAF
J gene: TRBJ1-4; V gene: TRBV15; CDR3 protein: ATSRGGTEKLF
J gene: TRBJ1-2; V gene: TRBV2; CDR3 protein: ASTDYT
J gene: TRBJ1-5; V gene: TRBV12-5; CDR3 protein: ASDGGLGQPQH
J gene: TRBJ1-2; V gene: TRBV7-2; CDR3 protein: ASSLASKGGYRYT
J gene: TRBJ1-6; V gene: TRBV7-9; CDR3 protein: ASSSGQGFYNSPLH
J gene: TRBJ2-7; V gene: TRBV7-9; CDR3 protein: ASSQLGRYEQY
J gene: TRBJ2-3; V gene: TRBV3-1/TRBV3-2; CDR3 protein: ASSHPGGRSTDTQY
J gene: TRBJ2-1; V gene: TRBV10-2; CDR3 protein: ASSVGTLRNEQF
J gene: TRBJ1-5; V gene: TRBV4-1; CDR3 protein: ASSGELSNQPQH
J gene: TRBJ2-1; V gene: TRBV5-1; CDR3 protein: ASGLAGYNEQF
J gene: TRBJ2-3; V gene: TRBV19; CDR3 protein: ASSRRRLAGSTDTQY
J gene: TRBJ1-5; V gene: TRBV6-5; CDR3 protein: ASGSGNQPQH
J gene: TRBJ2-3; V gene: TRBV11-1; CDR3 protein: ASSLPTSGSNTQY